The 20 T cell receptor beta chains listed next were all sequenced from one sample in a study of radiation and T cells in renal cell carcinoma. The time point was: blood 4 weeks post-SBRT, at nephrectomy. Specified treatment: 15 Gy SBRT to primary tumor, nephrectomy 4 weeks later. The repertoire was sequenced with immunoSEQ multiplex PCR; TCRdb's copy has only in-frame clones and lacks some. This table has around 94,000 clones, 70% to 90% appearing once. The sequencing used blood, collected from a patient whose treatment included radiotherapy and nephrectomy. These receptors originate from a man aged 50-60 years with renal cell carcinoma.

This clone was seen once. The V and J genes are TRBV27 and TRBJ2-7; tentatively, D is TRBD1 or TRBD2 (6 bases each). CDR1 and CDR2 from the germline V gene are MNHEY and SMNVEV (reference sequence). This CDR3 has 16 residues. Trimming stripped 5 bases from V and 3 bases from J, with 20 bases between. The CDR3, as DNA: TGTGCCAGCAGTCCCCTTTCTGGGGGGCCTCTCTACGAGCAGTACTTC. This encodes CASSPLSGGPLYEQYF.

V usage is TRBV29-1 and J usage is TRBJ2-1; 10 nucleotides agree with TRBD1. Trimming at V came to 5 bases and at J to 3 bases, leaving 4 bases not matched to a gene. The CDR3 extends over 14 amino acids. Germline V lookup: CDR1 SQVTM, CDR2 ANQGSEA. The CDR3 spells CSVNRDRGYNEQFF. CDR3 DNA: TGCAGCGTTAACCGGGACAGGGGCTACAATGAGCAGTTCTTC.

The V gene is TRBV15, the J gene TRBJ2-3; D gene uncertain. Germline V CDR1 and CDR2: LNHNV, YYDKDF (reference sequence). The CDR3 has 14 amino acids. The V end lost 3 bases, the J end lost 8 bases, and 15 bases lay between the germline ends. CDR3 residues: CATSSPQFATTQYF. The CDR3 bases are TGTGCCACCAGCAGCCCTCAGTTTGCAACTACGCAGTATTTT. The variable domain in full, completed from reference TRBV15 and TRBJ2-3, reads DAMVIQNPRYQVTQFGKPVTLSCSQTLNHNVMYWYQQKSSQAPKLLFHYYDKDFNNEADTPDNFQSRRPNTSFCFLDIRSPGLGDTAMYLCATSSPQFATTQYFGPGTRLTVL.

This chain connects TRBV18 to TRBJ1-6, with 9 bases that match TRBD1. The CDR3 totals 14 residues. Germline CDR1 KGHSH, CDR2 LQKENI. Trimming took 5 bases from V and 14 from J; bases not matched to a gene: 10. The CDR3 spells CASSEGQGITSLHF. The CDR3 DNA reads TGTGCCAGCTCAGAGGGACAGGGCATAACGTCCCTCCACTTT.

V and J are TRBV2 and TRBJ1-2, with D perhaps TRBD1 (5 bases). CDR3 length: 13 amino acids. Germline V gene sequence: CDR1 SNHLY, CDR2 FYNNEI. V lost 6 bases and J lost 5, with 13 bases in between. As DNA, the CDR3 is TGTGCCAGCAGGACGGACACGTCATATGGCTACACCTTC. Translating gives CASRTDTSYGYTF. The full variable domain, in which reference TRBV2 and TRBJ1-2 provide the parts outside the CDR3, is EPEVTQTPSHQVTQMGQEVILRCVPISNHLYFYWYRQILGQKVEFLVSFYNNEISEKSEIFDDQFSVERPDGSNFTLKIRSTKLEDSAMYFCASRTDTSYGYTFGSGTRLTVV.

This clone was seen just once. The chain joins TRBV10-3 to TRBJ1-1; a weak D match, TRBD1 (5 bases). In germline, CDR1 is ENHRY, CDR2 SYGVKD. The CDR3 consists of 14 residues. V was pared by 6 bases and J by 5 bases, with 16 bases between. The CDR3 region is CAIRNPGSGTEAFF. In nucleotides, the CDR3 is TGTGCCATCAGGAATCCAGGGAGTGGGACTGAAGCTTTCTTT.

The chain employs TRBV19 and TRBJ1-2; D gene ambiguous. CDR3 length: 14 residues. The V end was cut by 4 bases, the J end by 2 bases, with 11 bases between. Germline assignment: CDR1 LNHDA and CDR2 SQIVND (reference sequence). The CDR3 loop is CASSTSFLNYGYTF. CDR3 bases: TGTGCCAGTAGTACTTCGTTCCTGAACTATGGCTACACCTTC.

The chain couples TRBV27 to TRBJ2-7; TRBD1 is a possible D gene (6 bases). This CDR3 is 17 amino acids long. The germline V and J ends were trimmed by 2 bases and 1 base, with 18 bases remaining between them. Germline V lookup: CDR1 MNHEY, CDR2 SMNVEV (reference sequence). The CDR3 loop is CASSLLQGQIISYEQYF. CDR3 DNA: TGTGCCAGCAGTTTACTACAAGGACAGATTATTTCCTACGAGCAGTACTTC.

The CDR3 region has the DNA TGTGCCAGCTTAACGGGACAGGGAATCGCAGATACGCAGTATTTT. Translating it yields CASLTGQGIADTQYF. The V gene is TRBV21-1, the J gene TRBJ2-3; TRBD1 is the table's D call, not checked against the DNA. TRBV21-1 is a pseudogene segment. The CDR3 runs 15 residues.

This clone has just a few counts. This chain joins TRBV18 and TRBJ2-7, with D unclear. V lost 2 bases and J 9 bases, leaving 8 bases between the germline ends. The CDR3 covers 11 residues. The germline V gene encodes CDR1 KGHSH and CDR2 LQKENI. This CDR3 is CASSPSRRQYF. The CDR3 nucleotides read TGTGCCAGCTCACCATCTAGGAGGCAGTACTTC.

This chain links TRBV30 with TRBJ1-3; D perhaps matches TRBD1 (5 bases). Trimming shortened V by 4 bases and J by 7 bases, and 14 bases separated the two germline ends. Germline values: CDR1 GTSNPN, CDR2 SVGIG (reference sequence). This CDR3 region has 13 residues. The CDR3 DNA reads as TGTGCCTGGACGCAGGGCTTCGGGAACACCATATATTTT. It yields the protein CAWTQGFGNTIYF.

The chain combines TRBV7-9 with TRBJ2-2; D is perhaps TRBD2 (5 bases). Trimming took 3 bases from V and 3 from J, leaving 5 bases between them. This CDR3 is built from 13 residues. The V gene's germline CDR1 is SEHNR and CDR2 FQNEAQ (reference sequence). CDR3 in DNA: TGTGCCAGCAGCTTGCGGGACACCGGGGAGCTGTTTTTT. This gives the protein CASSLRDTGELFF.

The gene calls are TRBV5-1 and TRBJ2-5, with a tentative D call TRBD1 (5 bases). Trimming took 2 bases from V and 1 from J, leaving 6 bases between them. Germline CDR1 is SGHRS and CDR2 is YFSETQ. There are 13 residues in the CDR3. The CDR3 loop is CASSLGVQETQYF. In DNA, the CDR3 is TGCGCCAGCAGCTTAGGGGTCCAAGAGACCCAGTACTTC. The complete variable domain, with remaining parts taken from reference TRBV5-1 and TRBJ2-5, reads KAGVTQTPRYLIKTRGQQVTLSCSPISGHRSVSWYQQTPGQGLQFLFEYFSETQRNKGNFPGRFSGRQFSNSRSEMNVSTLELGDSALYLCASSLGVQETQYFGPGTRLLVL.

The gene calls are TRBV5-3 and TRBJ2-5, with D perhaps TRBD1 (6 bases). TRBV5-3 falls under the ORF class, with uncertain function. V was trimmed by 5 bases and J by 1 base, leaving 12 bases between them. The CDR3 totals 14 residues. The CDR3 reads CARRRGQFQETQYF. The DNA for the CDR3 is TGTGCCAGAAGACGAGGACAGTTCCAAGAGACCCAGTACTTC.

The rearrangement links TRBV5-1 to TRBJ1-1, with TRBD1 matching over 10 bases. There are 17 residues in the CDR3. V gave up 0 bases and J gave up 1 base; unmatched junction bases: 6. The germline V gene has CDR1 SGHRS and CDR2 YFSETQ. CDR3 in DNA: TGCGCCAGCAGCTTGGCCGGGACAGGGGCCGGGAACACTGAAGCTTTCTTT. Translating it yields CASSLAGTGAGNTEAFF.

The V and J genes are TRBV10-3 and TRBJ2-2; D may be TRBD2 (5 bases). Trimming pared 6 bases from V and 0 bases from J, leaving 8 bases between. CDR3 size: 14 residues. CDR1 and CDR2 from the germline V gene are ENHRY and SYGVKD. CDR3 region: CAISGDANTGELFF. Written as DNA, the CDR3 is TGTGCCATCAGCGGGGATGCGAACACCGGGGAGCTGTTTTTT.

The chain employs TRBV7-9 and TRBJ1-2; D ambiguous. This CDR3 spans 16 amino acids. Germline V gene data show CDR1 as SEHNR and CDR2 as FQNEAQ (reference sequence). V dropped 1 base and J dropped 2 bases, with 14 bases sitting between them. CDR3 bases: TGTGCCAGCAGCTTAGGGACCGCCTCGCTAAACTATGGCTACACCTTC. Protein sequence: CASSLGTASLNYGYTF.

V is TRBV28 and J is TRBJ1-4; 8 nucleotides match TRBD1. Germline assignment: CDR1 MDHEN and CDR2 SYDVKM. The trim removed 4 bases at V and 7 bases at J, leaving 8 bases unmatched. The CDR3 totals 15 residues. The CDR3 nucleotides read TGTGCCAGCAGTTCCCTACAGGGGGTCGGTGAAAAACTGTTTTTT. Residues: CASSSLQGVGEKLFF.

This clone was found once. The J gene is TRBJ1-6, the V gene TRBV9; D remains ambiguous. Germline assignment: CDR1 SGDLS and CDR2 YYNGEE. The CDR3 loop spans 15 amino acids. Trimming took 0 bases from V and 10 from J, leaving 14 bases between them. DNA of the CDR3: TGTGCCAGCAGCGTAGGCGGAGCACGTAGATCACCCCTCCACTTT. Its protein product is CASSVGGARRSPLHF.

V gene TRBV28 combines with J gene TRBJ1-6, with D perhaps matching TRBD1 (6 bases). The V end was cut by 7 bases, the J end by 7 bases, with 11 bases between. Germline values: CDR1 MDHEN, CDR2 SYDVKM. This CDR3 region has 13 residues. CDR3 residues: CASKTGANSPLHF. The DNA of the CDR3 is TGTGCCAGCAAGACAGGCGCGAATTCACCCCTCCACTTT.